The 14 T cell receptor beta chains reported below all come from one sample, sequenced in a study of Graves' ophthalmopathy and Graves' hyperthyroidism. Investigators amplified TCR beta CDR3 regions from RNA transcripts. An initial RT-PCR round employing HTBI primers preceded a second-round multiplex PCR. TCRdb processed the multiplex PCR reads anew with MiXCR; each CDR3 protein has one entry. This sample carries hundreds of thousands of distinct CDR3 sequences, 22% of them seen once, and the ten largest clones take about 6.6%. Sequencing used peripheral blood. These receptors were collected from a woman between 18 and 30 years old with stable Graves' hyperthyroidism. Some clones in this sample may be carry-over from other donors' samples.

In its sample, this clonotype was seen a few times. The V call is TRBV6-5, the J call TRBJ1-1; D call uncertain. CDR1 is MNHEY, CDR2 SVGAGI, per germline. Trimming left V 0 bases short and J 1 base short, with 12 bases between. This CDR3 has 16 amino acids. The CDR3 spells CASSYSFLGPNTEAFF. CDR3 in DNA: TGTGCCAGCAGTTACTCGTTTTTAGGGCCGAACACTGAAGCTTTCTTT.

The chain links TRBV2 to TRBJ2-4; no firm D call. The length of the CDR3 is 13 residues. V lost 8 bases to trimming and J lost 2 bases, with 10 bases between them. Germline CDR1 SNHLY, CDR2 FYNNEI. The CDR3 reads CASAAGPKNIQYF. DNA for the CDR3: TGTGCCAGCGCCGCCGGGCCCAAAAACATTCAGTACTTC.

The chain couples TRBV15 to TRBJ2-7, with a tentative D call TRBD2 (6 bases). The better agreement between TRBJ2-5 and the DNA end casts doubt on the J call. The CDR3 loop spans 16 amino acids. CDR1 is LNHNV and CDR2 is YYDKDF in the germline V gene (reference sequence). The CDR3: CATSPQGLPRGETQYF. The CDR3 DNA follows: TGTGCCACCAGCCCCCAGGGACTCCCCCGGGGAGAGACCCAGTACTTC.

This clonotype was observed many times. V gene TRBV6-1 combines with J gene TRBJ1-3, with D possibly being TRBD1 (6 bases). Deletions cut 6 bases from V and 4 bases from J, with 10 bases between. The CDR3 loop spans 13 amino acids. Germline V gives CDR1 MNHNS, CDR2 SASEGT. CDR3 sequence reads: CASRPGTGNTIYF. Here the CDR3 DNA reads TGTGCCAGCAGACCAGGGACAGGAAACACCATATATTTT.

At least ten counts were recorded for this clonotype. The chain links TRBV5-1 to TRBJ1-5, with TRBD1 as a possible D gene (5 bases). This CDR3 is 13 amino acids long. Germline V gene data show CDR1 as SGHRS and CDR2 as YFSETQ. V was shortened by 4 bases and J by 5 bases, with 10 bases between the two germline ends. CDR3 DNA sequence: TGCGCCAGCAGCCCTCAGGGTGATCAGCCCCAGCATTTT. Its protein product is CASSPQGDQPQHF. Filled out from reference TRBV5-1 and TRBJ1-5, the complete variable domain reads KAGVTQTPRYLIKTRGQQVTLSCSPISGHRSVSWYQQTPGQGLQFLFEYFSETQRNKGNFPGRFSGRQFSNSRSEMNVSTLELGDSALYLCASSPQGDQPQHFGDGTRLSIL.

At least ten counts were recorded for this clonotype. The chain uses TRBV20-1 and TRBJ2-7, with D tentatively TRBD1 or TRBD2 (5 bases each). The germline CDR1 and CDR2 sequences are DFQATT and SNEGSKA (reference sequence). The CDR3 sequence is 14 residues long. V lost 0 bases to trimming and J lost 6 bases, with 15 bases between them. The CDR3 region has the DNA TGCAGTGCTAGAGATTTGGGACCTTTGTTCGAGCAGTACTTC. Its translation: CSARDLGPLFEQYF.

This clonotype was recorded many times. The chain has TRBV5-1 and TRBJ2-7; D gene ambiguous. Trimming left V 5 bases short and J 3 bases short, with 15 bases between. Looked up from germline, CDR1 is SGHRS and CDR2 is YFSETQ. CDR3 length equals 14 residues. CDR3 amino acids: CASRGPFSNYEQYF. In nucleotides, the CDR3 is TGCGCCAGCAGAGGCCCTTTCAGTAACTACGAGCAGTACTTC.

The rearrangement links TRBV2 to TRBJ2-7, with 13 bases identical to TRBD2. CDR1 and CDR2 from the germline V gene are SNHLY and FYNNEI. CDR3 length equals 15 residues. V trimming: 5 bases; J trimming: 2 bases; junction bases outside the gene matches: 3. The CDR3 DNA is TGTGCCAGCAGTTCCACTAGCGGGAGGGCCTACGAGCAGTACTTC. Translated, it gives CASSSTSGRAYEQYF.

This clonotype was seen at least ten times. The chain carries TRBV29-1 and TRBJ2-7; D is unresolved. Germline lookup yields CDR1 SQVTM and CDR2 ANQGSEA. V was pared by 4 bases and J by 6 bases, with 16 bases between. CDR3 size: 13 residues. The CDR3 protein is CSVGVIGDGEQYF. The CDR3 bases are TGCAGCGTTGGGGTAATCGGTGATGGCGAGCAGTACTTC.

The chain employs TRBV30 and TRBJ2-5; 9 bases match TRBD2. This CDR3 spans 15 amino acids. Germline V CDR1 and CDR2: GTSNPN, SVGIG (reference sequence). J was trimmed by 5 bases and V by 0 bases; bases with no gene match: 7. The CDR3 loop reads CAWSVQRGAGETQYF. The CDR3 nucleotides are TGTGCCTGGAGTGTACAGCGGGGGGCCGGGGAGACCCAGTACTTC.

This clonotype has at least ten counts. The genes are TRBV4-1 and TRBJ1-3; D is perhaps TRBD1 (5 bases). V was trimmed by 3 bases and J by 2 bases, leaving 11 bases between them. Germline CDR1 MGHRA, CDR2 YSYEKL. This CDR3 contains 15 residues. The CDR3: CASSHEDRPGNTIYF. CDR3 DNA: TGCGCCAGCAGCCATGAAGACAGACCTGGAAACACCATATATTTT.

There are many counts of this clonotype. The genes are TRBV12-3 or TRBV12-4 and TRBJ1-1; TRBD1 might be the D (5 bases). The V end was cut by 7 bases, the J end by 1 base, with 13 bases between. CDR3 length: 14 residues. The CDR3 loop is CASNSRGRNTEAFF. CDR3 coding DNA: TGTGCCAGCAACTCGAGGGGACGGAACACTGAAGCTTTCTTT.

J is TRBJ1-5 and V is TRBV28, with a tentative D call TRBD1 (6 bases). The ends were cut back, 4 bases at V and 5 bases at J, with 12 bases in the middle. In germline, CDR1 is MDHEN, CDR2 SYDVKM. The CDR3 covers 14 residues. CDR3 DNA: TGTGCCAGCAGTTACCTCAGGGGCCATCAGCCCCAGCATTTT. Translated: CASSYLRGHQPQHF.

This clonotype was observed at least ten times. This chain joins TRBV6-1 and TRBJ2-5; 9 bases fit TRBD2. This CDR3 has 15 residues. From germline, CDR1 is MNHNS and CDR2 SASEGT. V trimming: 5 bases; J trimming: 4 bases; junction bases outside the gene matches: 8. CDR3 in DNA: TGTGCCAGCAGTATGACGCGGACTAGCGTAGAGACCCAGTACTTC. This translates into CASSMTRTSVETQYF.